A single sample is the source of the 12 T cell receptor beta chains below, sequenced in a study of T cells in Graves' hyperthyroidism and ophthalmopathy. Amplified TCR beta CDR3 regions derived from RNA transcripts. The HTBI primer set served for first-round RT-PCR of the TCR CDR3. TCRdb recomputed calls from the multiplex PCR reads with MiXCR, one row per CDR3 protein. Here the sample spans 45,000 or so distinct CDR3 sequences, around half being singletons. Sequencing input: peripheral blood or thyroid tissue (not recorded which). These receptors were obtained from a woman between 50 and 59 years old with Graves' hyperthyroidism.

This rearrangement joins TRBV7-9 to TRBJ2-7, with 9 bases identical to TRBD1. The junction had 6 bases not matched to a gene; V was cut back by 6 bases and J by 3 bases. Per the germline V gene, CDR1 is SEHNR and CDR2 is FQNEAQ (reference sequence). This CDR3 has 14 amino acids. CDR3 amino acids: CASSWTGANYEQYF. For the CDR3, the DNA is TGTGCCAGCAGTTGGACAGGGGCCAACTACGAGCAGTACTTC.

The CDR3 DNA sequence: TGCAGCGCATCCGGGACTATCGGTTACGAGCAGTACTTC. Residues: CSASGTIGYEQYF. The chain has TRBV29-1 and TRBJ2-7; 7 nucleotides line up with TRBD2. Germline V CDR1 and CDR2: SQVTM, ANQGSEA. This CDR3 has 13 residues. V dropped 7 bases and J dropped 4; count of bases not matched to a gene: 10.

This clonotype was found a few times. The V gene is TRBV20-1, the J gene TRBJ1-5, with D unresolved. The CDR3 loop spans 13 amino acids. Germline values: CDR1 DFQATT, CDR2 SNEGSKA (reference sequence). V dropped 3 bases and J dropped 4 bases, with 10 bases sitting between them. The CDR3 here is CSASGRQNQPQHF. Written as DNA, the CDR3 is TGCAGTGCTAGCGGACGGCAAAATCAGCCCCAGCATTTT.

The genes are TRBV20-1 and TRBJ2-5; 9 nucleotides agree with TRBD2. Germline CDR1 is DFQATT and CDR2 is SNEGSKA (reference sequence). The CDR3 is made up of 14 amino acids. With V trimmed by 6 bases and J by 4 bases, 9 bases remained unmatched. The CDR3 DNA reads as TGCAGTGCAGGGCGCAGCGGGAGGTTAGAGACCCAGTACTTC. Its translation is CSAGRSGRLETQYF.

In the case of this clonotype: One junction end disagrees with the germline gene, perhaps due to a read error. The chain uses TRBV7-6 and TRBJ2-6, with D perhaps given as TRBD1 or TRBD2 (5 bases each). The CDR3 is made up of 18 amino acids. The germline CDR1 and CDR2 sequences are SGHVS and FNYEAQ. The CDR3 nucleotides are TGTGCCTGCAGCTTTCCCCCGGGGCAGGGTTCTGGGGCCAACGTCCTGACTTTC. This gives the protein CACSFPPGQGSGANVLTF.

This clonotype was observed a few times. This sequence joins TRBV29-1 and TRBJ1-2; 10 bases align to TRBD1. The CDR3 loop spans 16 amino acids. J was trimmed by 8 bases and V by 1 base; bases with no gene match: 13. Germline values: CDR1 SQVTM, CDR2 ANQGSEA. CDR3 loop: CSVEGWAPGTGEGYTF. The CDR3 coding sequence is TGCAGCGTTGAAGGATGGGCCCCTGGGACAGGGGAAGGCTACACCTTC.

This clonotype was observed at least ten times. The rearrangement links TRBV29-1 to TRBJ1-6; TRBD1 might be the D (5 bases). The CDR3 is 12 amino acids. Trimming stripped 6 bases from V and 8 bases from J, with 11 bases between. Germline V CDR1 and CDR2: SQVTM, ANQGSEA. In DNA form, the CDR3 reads TGCAGCGTCCGTATAGGGGATTCACCCCTCCACTTT. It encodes CSVRIGDSPLHF.

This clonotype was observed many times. CDR3 amino acids: CASSLGWTSGSADTQYF. CDR3 nucleotide sequence: TGTGCCAGCAGCTTAGGCTGGACTAGCGGGAGCGCAGATACGCAGTATTTT. The genes are TRBV7-2 and TRBJ2-3; 13 bases fit TRBD2. The germline V gene has CDR1 SGHTA and CDR2 FQGNSA. With V trimmed by 1 base and J by 4 bases, 5 bases remained unmatched. This CDR3 has 17 amino acids.

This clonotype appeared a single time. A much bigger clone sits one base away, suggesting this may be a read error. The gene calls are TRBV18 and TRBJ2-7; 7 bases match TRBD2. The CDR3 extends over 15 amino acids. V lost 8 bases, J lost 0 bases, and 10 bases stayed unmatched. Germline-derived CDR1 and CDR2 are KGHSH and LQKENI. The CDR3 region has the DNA TGTGCCAGCCCACAATCTTCTAGCGGCTCCTACGAGCAGTACTTC. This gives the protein CASPQSSSGSYEQYF.

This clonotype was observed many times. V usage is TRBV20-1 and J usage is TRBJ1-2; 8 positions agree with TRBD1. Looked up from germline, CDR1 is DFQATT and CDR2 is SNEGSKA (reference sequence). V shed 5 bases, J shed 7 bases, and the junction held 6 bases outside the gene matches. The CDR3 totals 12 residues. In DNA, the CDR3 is TGCAGTGCTCCCCAGGGGGCTGGTGGCTACACCTTC. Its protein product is CSAPQGAGGYTF.

CDR3 bases: TGTGCCATCAAGCCGGCGGGGGCCAACGTCCTGACTTTC. This encodes CAIKPAGANVLTF. This chain connects TRBV10-3 to TRBJ2-6, with no clear D. The CDR3 extends over 13 amino acids. Trimming left V 7 bases short and J 4 bases short, with 8 bases between. Germline V gene data show CDR1 as ENHRY and CDR2 as SYGVKD.

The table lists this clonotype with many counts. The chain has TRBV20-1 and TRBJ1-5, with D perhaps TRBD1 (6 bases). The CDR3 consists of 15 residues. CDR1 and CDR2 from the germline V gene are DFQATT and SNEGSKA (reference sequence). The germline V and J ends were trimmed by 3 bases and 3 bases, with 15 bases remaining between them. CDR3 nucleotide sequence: TGCAGTGCTAGTCCCCCAGGGGCGATCAATCAGCCCCAGCATTTT. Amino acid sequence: CSASPPGAINQPQHF.